The next 9 T cell receptor beta chains were all read from a single sample in a study of patients and donors after allogeneic stem cell transplantation. TCRdb ran MiXCR on the RT-PCR reads and lists one entry per CDR3 protein. This table holds approximately 21,000 distinct CDR3 sequences, about 28% found once. The sample taken for sequencing was blood, either unsorted or a sorted T cell fraction (not recorded which). The receptors stem from a human donor who was either an allogeneic HSCT recipient or a stem cell or donor lymphocyte infusion donor (not recorded which). It is not recorded whose cells these are; they may come from a transplant donor.

This clonotype is deemed medium-sized. The chain links TRBV5-1 to TRBJ1-2, with TRBD1 as a possible D gene (6 bases). Germline V gene lookup returns CDR1 SGHRS and CDR2 YFSETQ. The CDR3 is made up of 13 amino acids. The V end was cut by 4 bases, the J end by 4 bases, with 11 bases between. The CDR3 DNA reads as TGCGCCAGCAGCCAGGACAGTTCCTATGGCTACACCTTC. It yields the protein CASSQDSSYGYTF. The full variable domain, rest sourced from reference TRBV5-1 and TRBJ1-2, is KAGVTQTPRYLIKTRGQQVTLSCSPISGHRSVSWYQQTPGQGLQFLFEYFSETQRNKGNFPGRFSGRQFSNSRSEMNVSTLELGDSALYLCASSQDSSYGYTFGSGTRLTVV.

For the CDR3, the DNA is TGTGCCAGCAGCGACACAGGACAGTTCGAGCAGTACGTC. It encodes CASSDTGQFEQYV. The rearrangement uses TRBV6-6 and TRBJ2-7; D is possibly TRBD1 (6 bases). There are 13 residues in the CDR3. Germline V CDR1 and CDR2: MNHNY, SVGAGI (reference sequence). V was cut by 6 bases and J by 6 bases, with 15 bases left in between.

This clonotype has a handful of counts. V usage is TRBV5-1 and J usage is TRBJ2-1; D may be TRBD2 (5 bases). Trimming took 0 bases from V and 5 from J, leaving 9 bases between them. Germline CDR1 reads SGHRS; CDR2 reads YFSETQ. The CDR3 extends over 14 amino acids. The chain's CDR3 is CASSLASSHNEQFF. DNA for the CDR3: TGCGCCAGCAGCTTGGCCTCTAGCCACAATGAGCAGTTCTTC.

This clonotype occurred a few times. This chain uses TRBV10-3 with TRBJ2-3; D may be TRBD1 (6 bases). Trimming removed 3 bases at V and 2 bases at J, with 12 bases between. CDR1 and CDR2 (germline): ENHRY, SYGVKD. The CDR3 spans 15 residues. In nucleotides, the CDR3 is TGTGCCATCAGTGACCCAGGACAGAACACAGATACGCAGTATTTT. This gives the protein CAISDPGQNTDTQYF.

This clonotype was counted only a few times. The genes are TRBV12-3 or TRBV12-4 and TRBJ2-2, with D unclear. Trimming removed 0 bases from V and 1 base from J, with 9 bases in between. The CDR3 consists of 16 residues. CDR3 DNA sequence: TGTGCCAGCAGTTTAGCGGGAACAAGGAACACCGGGGAGCTGTTTTTT. Translation gives CASSLAGTRNTGELFF.

The gene calls are TRBV12-3 or TRBV12-4 and TRBJ2-7, with D possibly matching TRBD1 (6 bases). The CDR3 runs 12 residues. V was clipped by 8 bases and J by 0 bases, with 8 bases between them. CDR3 sequence (DNA): TGTGCCAGCGGGGGCCTCTCCTACGAGCAGTACTTC. This gives the protein CASGGLSYEQYF.

This clonotype was detected only a few times. As DNA, the CDR3 is TGTGCCAGCACCAGGACAGGGACTGAAGCTTTCTTT. Encoded protein: CASTRTGTEAFF. The V gene is TRBV25-1, the J gene TRBJ1-1, with 8 bases matching TRBD1. CDR1 is MGHDK and CDR2 is SYGVNS in the germline V gene. The V and J ends lost 7 bases and 5 bases, in that order; junction bases with no gene match: 3. This CDR3 spans 12 amino acids.

This clonotype was counted between two and nine times. This sequence joins TRBV5-1 and TRBJ2-7, with TRBD1 identical over 10 bases. Looked up from germline, CDR1 is SGHRS and CDR2 is YFSETQ. The CDR3 extends over 15 amino acids. After removal of 1 base from V and 3 bases from J, the junction contained 4 bases not matched to a gene. The CDR3 loop reads CASSLTTGGYYEQYV. The CDR3, as DNA: TGCGCCAGCAGCTTGACGACAGGGGGCTACTACGAGCAGTACGTC.

CDR3 DNA sequence: TGTGCCAGCAGCCCGATCACAGATACGCAGTATTTT. It yields the protein CASSPITDTQYF. The chain joins TRBV7-9 to TRBJ2-3; D gene ambiguous. Germline CDR1 SEHNR, CDR2 FQNEAQ (reference sequence). Trimming stripped 5 bases from V and 2 bases from J, with 5 bases between. This CDR3 is 12 amino acids long.